The next 10 T cell receptor beta chains were all read from a single sample in a study of blood T cell repertoires in COVID-19 (dated by TCRdb to 2018 to 2020). The receptor library was made with the immunoSEQ multiplex PCR assay. Held by TCRdb, this immuneACCESS table contains in-frame sequences only and omits some clones. Under half of the omission traces to an unresolved V gene where checked; the cause of the rest is unknown. The sample includes hundreds of thousands of clones, with about 82% observed a single time. Jointly, the top ten make up 4% to 6% of the sample. The sample comprised peripheral blood. These receptor sequences come from a man aged 50 to 59 with active or convalescent COVID-19.

The chain combines TRBV2 with TRBJ2-2; TRBD2 aligns across 14 bases. This CDR3 comprises 15 residues. Germline V CDR1 and CDR2: SNHLY, FYNNEI. J was trimmed by 8 bases and V by 6 bases; bases with no gene match: 5. The CDR3 is CASSATSGRGGELFF. CDR3 DNA: TGTGCCAGCAGCGCGACTAGCGGGAGGGGTGGGGAGCTGTTTTTT.

The chain joins TRBV18 to TRBJ1-4; D is unresolved. CDR1 KGHSH and CDR2 LQKENI come from the germline V gene. Trimming took 6 bases from V and 5 from J, leaving 10 bases between them. CDR3 length: 13 amino acids. The CDR3 here is CASSRGENEKLFF. The CDR3 DNA sequence: TGTGCCAGCTCTCGGGGAGAAAATGAAAAACTGTTTTTT.

The chain recombines TRBV28 with TRBJ2-3; 9 bases are a match to TRBD2. This CDR3 spans 14 amino acids. Germline V gives CDR1 MDHEN, CDR2 SYDVKM. The V segment lost 8 bases and the J segment 4 bases; nucleotides outside the gene matches: 7. In DNA form, the CDR3 reads TGTGCCAGCGGTAGCGGGAGCGCTTCAGATACGCAGTATTTT. Protein: CASGSGSASDTQYF.

As regards this clone: A much larger clone sits a single nucleotide away, making a read error possible. The rearrangement uses TRBV6-2 or TRBV6-3 and TRBJ1-5; a weak D match, TRBD1 (5 bases). The CDR3 covers 13 residues. Trimming took 6 bases from V and 2 from J, leaving 8 bases between them. CDR1 is MNHEY and CDR2 is SVGEGT in the germline V gene. CDR3 protein: CASSRGGNQPQHF. The CDR3 nucleotides read TGTGCCAGCAGCCGGGGGGGCAATCAGCCCCAGCATTTT.

The chain is built from TRBV6-5 and TRBJ1-2; the match to TRBD1 covers 7 bases. The CDR3 contains 14 residues. Germline CDR1 and CDR2: MNHEY and SVGAGI. Trimming removed 6 bases from V and 8 bases from J; junction bases left unmatched: 12. The CDR3 bases are TGTGCCAGCAGGGATGACAGGGCCTCGGGGGGCTACACCTTC. It specifies CASRDDRASGGYTF.

V is TRBV5-1 and J is TRBJ2-1; 13 bases are a match to TRBD2. CDR1 SGHRS and CDR2 YFSETQ come from the germline V gene. The CDR3 is 17 residues long. The V and J ends lost 2 bases and 3 bases, in that order; junction bases with no gene match: 5. The CDR3 coding sequence is TGCGCCAGCAGCTTAGGGACTAGCGGGAAAATCTACAATGAGCAGTTCTTC. Its translation is CASSLGTSGKIYNEQFF.

CDR3 loop: CASSLAWGGHQPQHF. The CDR3 DNA is TGTGCCAGCAGCTTAGCGTGGGGGGGACATCAGCCCCAGCATTTT. The J gene is TRBJ1-5, the V gene TRBV7-2; a possible D gene is TRBD1 (5 bases). Deletions cut 0 bases from V and 5 bases from J, with 11 bases between. The germline V gene encodes CDR1 SGHTA and CDR2 FQGNSA. CDR3 size: 15 residues.

Of note for this clone: Other DNA sequences in this sample translate to the same CDR3. The chain links TRBV7-3 to TRBJ1-1; D unclear. The V gene's germline CDR1 is SGHTA and CDR2 FQGTGA. V was trimmed by 2 bases and J by 0 bases, leaving 4 bases between them. The CDR3 is made up of 13 amino acids. The CDR3 DNA is TGTGCCAGCAGCTTATCCATGAACACTGAAGCTTTCTTT. This translates into CASSLSMNTEAFF.

The chain recombines TRBV24-1 with TRBJ1-2; no reliable D call. The CDR3 runs 12 residues. The ends were cut back, 4 bases at V and 8 bases at J, with 10 bases in the middle. Germline V CDR1 and CDR2: KGHDR, SFDVKD. CDR3 sequence reads: CATSDPGKGYTF. The CDR3 DNA reads as TGTGCCACCAGTGACCCGGGAAAGGGCTACACCTTC.

The chain carries TRBV29-1 and TRBJ1-1; no definite D call. The germline V gene encodes CDR1 SQVTM and CDR2 ANQGSEA. Trimming took off 4 bases at V and 6 bases at J, with 15 bases between the two ends. The CDR3 sequence is 13 residues long. DNA for the CDR3: TGCAGCGTTGTCCCCCTTCGGAGACCTGAAGCTTTCTTT. Amino acids: CSVVPLRRPEAFF.